Shown below are 15 T cell receptor beta chains from a single sample sequenced in a study of post-analysis software for immune sequencing data. Whole-study findings and limits: About five TRBV segments, including TRBV5-6, TRBV5-1 and TRBV20-1, were more frequent in patients than controls.

Their antigens are not known. Researchers reported that TCR beta cDNA libraries carried unique molecular identifiers. TCRdb reprocessed the PCR reads via MiXCR and lists one record per CDR3 protein. Among a few hundred thousand distinct CDR3 sequences listed, approximately 45% were seen once. Source material: blood. The receptors come from a girl between 10 and 17 years old with multiple sclerosis.

The CDR3 coding sequence is TGTGCCAGCACCCAAATCAGCGGGAGGGCCTACAATGAGCAGTTCTTC. Translating it yields CASTQISGRAYNEQFF. This chain links TRBV7-3 with TRBJ2-1; 10 bases line up with TRBD2. Germline values: CDR1 SGHTA, CDR2 FQGTGA. This CDR3 has 16 amino acids. J gave up 2 bases and V 7 bases, and 8 bases lay outside the gene matches.

This clonotype was detected a few times. This sequence joins TRBV11-2 and TRBJ2-3, with a weak D call TRBD1 (5 bases). This CDR3 spans 13 amino acids. Deletions cut 1 base from V and 11 bases from J, with 13 bases between. In germline, CDR1 is SGHAT, CDR2 FQNNGV. The CDR3 nucleotides read TGTGCCAGCAGCTTAGTTAGATACCAGGGGCAGTATTTT. Its translation is CASSLVRYQGQYF.

This chain joins TRBV29-1 and TRBJ2-1, with TRBD2 matching over 8 bases. J lost 10 bases, V lost 6 bases, and 11 bases had no gene match. Germline lookup yields CDR1 SQVTM and CDR2 ANQGSEA. This CDR3 is 13 amino acids long. CDR3 sequence reads: CSVGLAISYEQFF. The CDR3 DNA reads as TGCAGCGTAGGACTAGCCATCTCTTACGAGCAGTTCTTC.

The chain couples TRBV20-1 to TRBJ2-3; the match to TRBD1 covers 7 bases. This CDR3 comprises 15 residues. V lost 3 bases to trimming and J lost 2 bases; unmatched junction nucleotides: 8. Per the germline V gene, CDR1 is DFQATT and CDR2 is SNEGSKA (reference sequence). CDR3 nucleotide sequence: TGCAGTGCTAGCCCCGGGACAGCCCCCACAGATACGCAGTATTTT. It encodes CSASPGTAPTDTQYF.

The J gene is TRBJ2-6, the V gene TRBV12-3 or TRBV12-4; D remains unclear. The CDR3 consists of 16 residues. Trimming shortened V by 7 bases and J by 0 bases, and 13 bases separated the two germline ends. Here the CDR3 DNA reads TGTGCCAGCACCTTAAATATTAACTCTGGGGCCAACGTCCTGACTTTC. Translating it yields CASTLNINSGANVLTF.

The J gene is TRBJ2-1, the V gene TRBV6-4; 10 positions match TRBD2. Germline V CDR1 and CDR2: MRHNA, SNTAGT. This CDR3 has 13 amino acids. V shed 4 bases and J 9 bases; nucleotides not matched to a gene: 3. The CDR3 DNA reads as TGTGCCAGCAGTGCGGAGCGGGAGGGTGAGCAGTTCTTC. The encoded protein is CASSAEREGEQFF.

The chain carries TRBV7-9 and TRBJ2-6; D is perhaps TRBD1 or TRBD2 (5 bases each). The length of the CDR3 is 17 residues. V was trimmed by 5 bases and J by 3 bases, leaving 17 bases between them. CDR1 is SEHNR and CDR2 is FQNEAQ in the germline V gene (reference sequence). The CDR3 here is CASSPSSRGDGANVLTF. In DNA, the CDR3 is TGTGCCAGCAGCCCATCGTCAAGGGGAGATGGGGCCAACGTCCTGACTTTC.

The chain employs TRBV28 and TRBJ2-7, with 7 bases that match TRBD2. Germline V gene sequence: CDR1 MDHEN, CDR2 SYDVKM. The CDR3 has 14 amino acids. Unmatched junction bases numbered 5, after V lost 4 bases and J lost 2 bases. CDR3 nucleotides: TGTGCCAGCAGTTACGCGGGACTACCCTACGAGCAGTACTTC. This codes for CASSYAGLPYEQYF.

The chain joins TRBV4-1 to TRBJ1-5; D perhaps matches TRBD1 (5 bases). The ends were cut back, 2 bases at V and 2 bases at J, with 19 bases in the middle. CDR3 length: 18 amino acids. The germline CDR1 and CDR2 sequences are MGHRA and YSYEKL. The CDR3 spells CASSQMDMGLVGNQPQHF. DNA of the CDR3: TGCGCCAGCAGCCAAATGGACATGGGGCTCGTAGGCAATCAGCCCCAGCATTTT.

V gene TRBV20-1 combines with J gene TRBJ2-3, with 7 bases identical to TRBD1. Germline assignment: CDR1 DFQATT and CDR2 SNEGSKA (reference sequence). J lost 4 bases, V lost 0 bases, and 7 bases had no gene match. The CDR3 consists of 15 residues. CDR3 sequence reads: CSARERKGTADTQYF. For the CDR3, the DNA is TGCAGTGCTAGAGAGCGAAAAGGGACAGCAGATACGCAGTATTTT.

The gene calls are TRBV4-1 and TRBJ2-1, with 14 bases fitting TRBD2. The ends lost 0 bases at V and 11 bases at J; junction bases unmatched: 3. The CDR3 contains 15 residues. The germline V gene has CDR1 MGHRA and CDR2 YSYEKL. The DNA for the CDR3 is TGCGCCAGCAGCCAAGAAGGGACTAGCGGGAGAAAGCAGTTCTTC. This sequence encodes CASSQEGTSGRKQFF.

The genes are TRBV20-1 and TRBJ2-7; D might be TRBD2 (6 bases). Trimming removed 0 bases from V and 7 bases from J, with 16 bases in between. There are 14 residues in the CDR3. Germline-derived CDR1 and CDR2 are DFQATT and SNEGSKA (reference sequence). CDR3 sequence (DNA): TGCAGTGCTAGAGACGGGGGAGCCAAAAGTGAGCAGTACTTC. It yields the protein CSARDGGAKSEQYF.

The CDR3 sequence is CTTTSGYSYEQYF. The CDR3, as DNA: TGCACCACAACTAGCGGTTACTCCTACGAGCAGTACTTC. This sequence joins TRBV20-1 and TRBJ2-7; 8 bases match TRBD2. The germline gives CDR1 DFQATT, CDR2 SNEGSKA (reference sequence). The CDR3 length is 13 residues.

The V call is TRBV27, the J call TRBJ1-1; 8 bases are shared with TRBD1. This CDR3 is built from 17 residues. Looked up from germline, CDR1 is MNHEY and CDR2 is SMNVEV (reference sequence). V lost 4 bases, J lost 0 bases, and 10 bases stayed unmatched. The CDR3 DNA reads as TGTGCCAGCAGTTCGCCCATTCGACAGGGGCTGAACACTGAAGCTTTCTTT. Its protein is CASSSPIRQGLNTEAFF.

This clonotype was seen a few times. The genes are TRBV7-2 and TRBJ2-7; no definite D call. The germline V gene has CDR1 SGHTA and CDR2 FQGNSA. Trimming left V 4 bases short and J 2 bases short, with 12 bases between. This CDR3 has 14 residues. CDR3 residues: CASSSYSSPYEQYF. Here the CDR3 DNA reads TGTGCCAGCAGCTCTTACAGCTCACCCTACGAGCAGTACTTC.